These T cell receptor beta chains were read from a single sample in a study of identifying expanded T cells in peripheral blood. Measured with immunoSEQ multiplex PCR; TCRdb has only the in-frame clones, and not every one. The top ten hold approximately 8.9% of the sample, which has about 130,000 clones, less than 90% seen once. Sequenced: blood. All receptors derive from a person aged 18 to 75 in good health. CDR3s leave out the opening cysteine and the closing phenylalanine or tryptophan. D genes are given only for firm matches.

D gene: TRBD1; V gene: TRBV6-5; J gene: TRBJ2-7; CDR3 protein: ASRKTGGAYEQY
D gene: TRBD1; V gene: TRBV7-2; J gene: TRBJ2-5; CDR3 protein: ASSSWDRVGETQY
D gene: .; V gene: TRBV7-3; J gene: TRBJ1-4; CDR3 protein: ASSLVPGEGEKLF
D gene: .; V gene: TRBV5-4; J gene: TRBJ2-5; CDR3 protein: ASSAEGSRETQY
D gene: .; V gene: TRBV11-3; J gene: TRBJ2-2; CDR3 protein: ASSLGPRNTGELF
D gene: .; V gene: TRBV2; J gene: TRBJ1-1; CDR3 protein: ASSEIGGTEAF
D gene: TRBD1; V gene: TRBV6-1; J gene: TRBJ1-3; CDR3 protein: ASSERDSSFSSGNTIY
D gene: .; V gene: TRBV18; J gene: TRBJ2-3; CDR3 protein: ASSHGADTQY
D gene: TRBD1; V gene: TRBV4-1; J gene: TRBJ2-1; CDR3 protein: ASSQDPGTGGFEQF
D gene: .; V gene: TRBV19; J gene: TRBJ1-5; CDR3 protein: ASSTLRLGAMPQH
D gene: .; V gene: TRBV10-1; J gene: TRBJ2-3; CDR3 protein: ASSFSDGTDTQY
D gene: TRBD1; V gene: TRBV7-2; J gene: TRBJ1-2; CDR3 protein: ASSLGGQGAYGYT
D gene: .; V gene: TRBV7-2; J gene: TRBJ2-3; CDR3 protein: ASSLEPSHDTQY
D gene: .; V gene: TRBV11-3; J gene: TRBJ2-1; CDR3 protein: ASSFSVGDEQF
D gene: .; V gene: TRBV5-1; J gene: TRBJ2-3; CDR3 protein: ASSLSSGTDTQY
D gene: .; V gene: TRBV19; J gene: TRBJ2-5; CDR3 protein: ASSILAQTQY
D gene: TRBD1; V gene: TRBV6-6; J gene: TRBJ1-4; CDR3 protein: ASSPGQGATNEKLF
D gene: .; V gene: TRBV30; J gene: TRBJ1-5; CDR3 protein: AWSVESRQPQH
D gene: .; V gene: TRBV7-8; J gene: TRBJ1-1; CDR3 protein: ASSSVSSTEAF
D gene: TRBD1; V gene: TRBV5-1; J gene: TRBJ2-2; CDR3 protein: ASSPDRGPGELF
D gene: .; V gene: TRBV4-3; J gene: TRBJ1-1; CDR3 protein: ASSQLGDLAF
D gene: .; V gene: TRBV7-8; J gene: TRBJ1-1; CDR3 protein: ASSLALGRNTEAF
D gene: .; V gene: TRBV10-3; J gene: TRBJ1-2; CDR3 protein: AISESGGGYT
D gene: .; V gene: TRBV28; J gene: TRBJ2-1; CDR3 protein: ASSMGSFSYNEQF
D gene: TRBD1; V gene: TRBV7-9; J gene: TRBJ2-1; CDR3 protein: ASSSGQEQF
D gene: .; V gene: TRBV15; J gene: TRBJ1-3; CDR3 protein: ATSRQGSGNTIY
D gene: .; V gene: TRBV29-1; J gene: TRBJ2-4; CDR3 protein: SVESVRADIQY
D gene: .; V gene: TRBV9; J gene: TRBJ2-1; CDR3 protein: ASSVAERNEQF
D gene: TRBD1; V gene: TRBV6-5; J gene: TRBJ1-2; CDR3 protein: ASSYGAGGGYT
D gene: .; V gene: TRBV14; J gene: TRBJ2-7; CDR3 protein: ASSQDPGVDEQY
D gene: TRBD1; V gene: TRBV28; J gene: TRBJ2-7; CDR3 protein: ASRGQGAAYEQY
D gene: .; V gene: TRBV19; J gene: TRBJ2-3; CDR3 protein: ASRPLAGTDTQY
D gene: TRBD1; V gene: TRBV7-2; J gene: TRBJ2-7; CDR3 protein: ASSLYFGTGGEAYEQY
D gene: .; V gene: TRBV5-8; J gene: TRBJ1-4; CDR3 protein: ASSFTNLNEKLF
D gene: .; V gene: TRBV7-9; J gene: TRBJ1-1; CDR3 protein: ASSSQGRGTEAF
D gene: .; V gene: TRBV28; J gene: TRBJ2-2; CDR3 protein: ASSLPNTGELF
D gene: .; V gene: TRBV4-2; J gene: TRBJ2-7; CDR3 protein: ASSQVLAETYEQY
D gene: .; V gene: TRBV2; J gene: TRBJ1-5; CDR3 protein: ASSEYISNQPQH
D gene: .; V gene: TRBV19; J gene: TRBJ1-2; CDR3 protein: ASSIVPSNYGYT
D gene: .; V gene: TRBV4-2; J gene: TRBJ1-2; CDR3 protein: ASSFSGNYGYT
D gene: .; V gene: TRBV6-1; J gene: TRBJ1-5; CDR3 protein: ASSSGASRGPQH
D gene: .; V gene: TRBV5-1; J gene: TRBJ2-5; CDR3 protein: ASSFQETQY
D gene: TRBD1; V gene: TRBV5-1; J gene: TRBJ1-1; CDR3 protein: ASSLARDRRNTEAF
D gene: TRBD2; V gene: TRBV6-1; J gene: TRBJ2-3; CDR3 protein: ASSLSGGPQY
D gene: TRBD1; V gene: TRBV5-6; J gene: TRBJ2-7; CDR3 protein: ASSRTGAASYEQY
D gene: .; V gene: TRBV10-3; J gene: TRBJ2-2; CDR3 protein: AISVGETGELF
D gene: .; V gene: TRBV28; J gene: TRBJ2-3; CDR3 protein: ASSLIGGSGDITDTQY
D gene: .; V gene: TRBV6-1; J gene: TRBJ2-3; CDR3 protein: ASRRGANTDTQY
D gene: .; V gene: TRBV5-6; J gene: TRBJ1-4; CDR3 protein: ASSLVRDSGKLF
D gene: .; V gene: TRBV10-3; J gene: TRBJ1-4; CDR3 protein: AISEWGANEKLF
D gene: .; V gene: TRBV28; J gene: TRBJ2-1; CDR3 protein: ASSLWSDEQF
D gene: .; V gene: TRBV6-5; J gene: TRBJ2-7; CDR3 protein: ASSPSGYEQY
D gene: TRBD1; V gene: TRBV5-1; J gene: TRBJ1-6; CDR3 protein: ASSLQGGSSYNSPLH
D gene: TRBD1; V gene: TRBV6-6; J gene: TRBJ1-2; CDR3 protein: ASSRQGDYGYT
D gene: .; V gene: TRBV5-3; J gene: TRBJ2-7; CDR3 protein: ARSCDRFYEQY
D gene: .; V gene: TRBV5-4; J gene: TRBJ2-3; CDR3 protein: ASSFGSATRTDTQY
D gene: .; V gene: TRBV6-1; J gene: TRBJ1-4; CDR3 protein: ASSVQYLATNEKLF
D gene: .; V gene: TRBV9; J gene: TRBJ1-1; CDR3 protein: ASSVIQGNTEAF
D gene: .; V gene: TRBV7-9; J gene: TRBJ2-1; CDR3 protein: ASSPGVPYNEQF